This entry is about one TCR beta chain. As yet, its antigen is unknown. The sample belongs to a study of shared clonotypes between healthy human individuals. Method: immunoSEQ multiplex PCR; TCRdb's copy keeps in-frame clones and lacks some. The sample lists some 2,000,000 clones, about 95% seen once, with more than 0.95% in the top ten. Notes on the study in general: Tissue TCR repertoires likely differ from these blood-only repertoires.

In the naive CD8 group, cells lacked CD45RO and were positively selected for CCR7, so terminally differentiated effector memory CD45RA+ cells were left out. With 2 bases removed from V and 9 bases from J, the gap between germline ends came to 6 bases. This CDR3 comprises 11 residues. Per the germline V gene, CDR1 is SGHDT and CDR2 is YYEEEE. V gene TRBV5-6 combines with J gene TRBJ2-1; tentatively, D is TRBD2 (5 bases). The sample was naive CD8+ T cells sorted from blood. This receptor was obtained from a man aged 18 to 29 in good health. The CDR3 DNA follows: TGTGCCAGCAGCTTTCGGGGTGAGCAGTTCTTC. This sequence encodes CASSFRGEQFF.